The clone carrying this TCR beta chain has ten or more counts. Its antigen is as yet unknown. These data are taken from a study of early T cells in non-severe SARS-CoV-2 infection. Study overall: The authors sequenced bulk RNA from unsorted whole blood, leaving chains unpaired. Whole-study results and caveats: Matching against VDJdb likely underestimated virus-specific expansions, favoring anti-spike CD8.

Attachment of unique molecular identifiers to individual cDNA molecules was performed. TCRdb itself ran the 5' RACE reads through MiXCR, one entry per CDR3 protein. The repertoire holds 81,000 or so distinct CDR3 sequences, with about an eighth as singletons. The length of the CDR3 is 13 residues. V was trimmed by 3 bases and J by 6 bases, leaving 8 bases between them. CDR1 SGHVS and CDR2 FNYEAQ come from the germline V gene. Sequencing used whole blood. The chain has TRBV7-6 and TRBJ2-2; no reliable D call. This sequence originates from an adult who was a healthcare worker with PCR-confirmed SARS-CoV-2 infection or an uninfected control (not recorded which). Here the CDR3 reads CASSFIQAGELFF. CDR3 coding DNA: TGTGCCAGCAGCTTTATTCAGGCCGGGGAGCTGTTTTTT.